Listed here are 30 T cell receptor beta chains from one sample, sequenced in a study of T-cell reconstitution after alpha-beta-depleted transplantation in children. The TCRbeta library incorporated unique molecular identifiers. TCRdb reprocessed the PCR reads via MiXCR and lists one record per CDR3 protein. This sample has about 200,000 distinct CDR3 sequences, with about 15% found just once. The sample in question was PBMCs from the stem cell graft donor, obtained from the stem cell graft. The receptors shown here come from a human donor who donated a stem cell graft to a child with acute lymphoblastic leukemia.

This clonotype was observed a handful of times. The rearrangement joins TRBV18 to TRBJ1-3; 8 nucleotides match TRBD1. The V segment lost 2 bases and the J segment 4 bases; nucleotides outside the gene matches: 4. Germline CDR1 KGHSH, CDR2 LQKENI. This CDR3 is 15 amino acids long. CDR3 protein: CASSPKTGAGNTIYF. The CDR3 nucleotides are TGTGCCAGCTCACCAAAGACAGGGGCCGGAAACACCATATATTTT.

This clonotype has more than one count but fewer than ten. The chain's CDR3 is CASSQEGLGLITGELFF. For the CDR3, the DNA is TGTGCCAGCAGCCAAGAAGGTTTAGGACTCATCACCGGGGAGCTGTTTTTT. The chain combines TRBV3-1 with TRBJ2-2; D is possibly TRBD2 (5 bases). The germline V gene has CDR1 LGHDT and CDR2 YNNKEL (reference sequence). The CDR3 totals 17 residues. The germline V and J ends were trimmed by 0 bases and 4 bases, with 15 bases remaining between them.

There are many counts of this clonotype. Here the CDR3 reads CASRALGEETQYF. The CDR3, as DNA: TGTGCCAGCAGGGCGTTAGGGGAAGAGACCCAGTACTTC. The J gene is TRBJ2-5, the V gene TRBV6-2 or TRBV6-3, with a tentative D call TRBD1 (5 bases). The CDR3 spans 13 residues. Trimming removed 6 bases from V and 3 bases from J, with 11 bases in between. CDR1 is MNHEY and CDR2 is SVGEGT in the germline V gene.

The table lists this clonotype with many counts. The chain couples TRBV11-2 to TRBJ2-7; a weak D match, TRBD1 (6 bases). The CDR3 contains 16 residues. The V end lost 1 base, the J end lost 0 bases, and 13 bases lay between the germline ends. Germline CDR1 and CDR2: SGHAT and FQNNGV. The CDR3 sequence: CASSLGDTRRSYEQYF. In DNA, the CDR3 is TGTGCCAGCAGCTTAGGGGACACCCGTCGCTCCTACGAGCAGTACTTC.

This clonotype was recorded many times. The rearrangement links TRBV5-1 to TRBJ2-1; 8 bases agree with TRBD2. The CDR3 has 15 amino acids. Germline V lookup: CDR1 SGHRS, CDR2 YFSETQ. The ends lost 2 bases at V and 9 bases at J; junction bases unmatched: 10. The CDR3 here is CASSLDTGTRGEQFF. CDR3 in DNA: TGCGCCAGCAGCTTAGACACCGGGACTAGGGGTGAGCAGTTCTTC.

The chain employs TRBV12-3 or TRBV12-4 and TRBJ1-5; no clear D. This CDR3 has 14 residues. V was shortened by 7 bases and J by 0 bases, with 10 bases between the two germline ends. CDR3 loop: CASTHSNSNQPQHF. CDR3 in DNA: TGTGCCAGCACCCACTCTAATAGCAATCAGCCCCAGCATTTT.

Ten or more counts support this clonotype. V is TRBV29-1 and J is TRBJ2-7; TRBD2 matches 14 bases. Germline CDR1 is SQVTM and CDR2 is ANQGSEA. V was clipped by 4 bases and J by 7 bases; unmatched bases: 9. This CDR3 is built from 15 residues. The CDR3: CSVVTSGRAWGEQYF. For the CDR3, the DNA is TGCAGCGTTGTGACTAGCGGGAGGGCCTGGGGGGAGCAGTACTTC.

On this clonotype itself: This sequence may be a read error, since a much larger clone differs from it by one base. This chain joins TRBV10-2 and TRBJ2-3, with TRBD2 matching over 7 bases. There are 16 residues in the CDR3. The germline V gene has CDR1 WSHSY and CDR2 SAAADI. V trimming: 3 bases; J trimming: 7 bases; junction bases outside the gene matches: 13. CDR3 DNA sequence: TGCGCCAGCAGTGATCCGCGGGGGACTACCGCCAATACGCAGTATTTT. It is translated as CASSDPRGTTANTQYF.

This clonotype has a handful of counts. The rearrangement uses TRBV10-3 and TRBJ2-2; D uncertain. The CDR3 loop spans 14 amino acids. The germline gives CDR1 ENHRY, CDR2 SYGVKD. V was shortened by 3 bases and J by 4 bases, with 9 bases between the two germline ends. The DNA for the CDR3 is TGTGCCATCAGTGATTACTTCCTCACCGGGGAGCTGTTTTTT. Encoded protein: CAISDYFLTGELFF.

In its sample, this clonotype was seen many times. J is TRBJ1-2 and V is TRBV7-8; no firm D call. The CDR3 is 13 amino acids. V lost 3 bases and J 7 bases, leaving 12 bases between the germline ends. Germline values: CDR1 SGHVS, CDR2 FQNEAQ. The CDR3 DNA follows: TGTGCCAGCAGCTTCGGAATGGAAGGTGGCTACACCTTC. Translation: CASSFGMEGGYTF. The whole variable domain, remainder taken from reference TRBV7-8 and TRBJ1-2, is GAGVSQSPRYKVAKRGQDVALRCDPISGHVSLFWYQQALGQGPEFLTYFQNEAQLDKSGLPSDRFFAERPEGSVSTLKIQRTQQEDSAVYLCASSFGMEGGYTFGSGTRLTVV.

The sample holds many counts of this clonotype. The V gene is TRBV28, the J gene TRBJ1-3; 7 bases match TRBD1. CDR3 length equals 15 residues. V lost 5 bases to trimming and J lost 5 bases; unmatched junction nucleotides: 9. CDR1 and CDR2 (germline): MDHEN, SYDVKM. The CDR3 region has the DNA TGTGCCAGCAGTCCGTGGACAGGTGCAAGAAACACCATATATTTT. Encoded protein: CASSPWTGARNTIYF.

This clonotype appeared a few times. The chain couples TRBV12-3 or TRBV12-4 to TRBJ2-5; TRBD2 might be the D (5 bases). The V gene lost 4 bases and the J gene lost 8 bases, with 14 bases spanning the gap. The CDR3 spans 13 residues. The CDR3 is CASSSEGYLTQYF. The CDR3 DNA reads TGTGCCAGCAGTTCAGAGGGCTATCTTACCCAGTACTTC.

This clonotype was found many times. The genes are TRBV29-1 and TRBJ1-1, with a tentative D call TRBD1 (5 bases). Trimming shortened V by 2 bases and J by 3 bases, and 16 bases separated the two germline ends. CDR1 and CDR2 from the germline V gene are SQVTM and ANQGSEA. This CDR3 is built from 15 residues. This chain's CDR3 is CSVERDQTRDTEAFF. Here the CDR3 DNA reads TGCAGCGTTGAAAGGGACCAGACTAGGGACACTGAAGCTTTCTTT. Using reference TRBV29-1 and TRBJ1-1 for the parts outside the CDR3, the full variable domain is SAVISQKPSRDICQRGTSLTIQCQVDSQVTMMFWYRQQPGQSLTLIATANQGSEATYESGFVIDKFPISRPNLTFSTLTVSNMSPEDSSIYLCSVERDQTRDTEAFFGQGTRLTVV.

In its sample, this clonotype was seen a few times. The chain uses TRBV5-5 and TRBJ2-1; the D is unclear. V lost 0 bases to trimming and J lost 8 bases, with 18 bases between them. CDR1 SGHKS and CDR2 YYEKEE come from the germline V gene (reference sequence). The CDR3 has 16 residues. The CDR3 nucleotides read TGTGCCAGCAGCTTGGGTGTTGACCATGGCGGACATGAGCAGTTCTTC. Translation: CASSLGVDHGGHEQFF.

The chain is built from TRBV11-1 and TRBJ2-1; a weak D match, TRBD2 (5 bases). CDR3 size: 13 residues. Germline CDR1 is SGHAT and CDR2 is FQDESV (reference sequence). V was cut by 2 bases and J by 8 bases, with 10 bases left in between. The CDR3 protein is CASSLWASHEQFF. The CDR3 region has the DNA TGTGCCAGCAGCTTATGGGCTAGCCATGAGCAGTTCTTC.

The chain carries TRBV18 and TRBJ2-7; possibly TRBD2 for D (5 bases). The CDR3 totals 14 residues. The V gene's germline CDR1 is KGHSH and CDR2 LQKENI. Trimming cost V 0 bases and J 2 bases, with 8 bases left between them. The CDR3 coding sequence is TGTGCCAGCTCACCACCGAGGGATACCTACGAGCAGTACTTC. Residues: CASSPPRDTYEQYF.

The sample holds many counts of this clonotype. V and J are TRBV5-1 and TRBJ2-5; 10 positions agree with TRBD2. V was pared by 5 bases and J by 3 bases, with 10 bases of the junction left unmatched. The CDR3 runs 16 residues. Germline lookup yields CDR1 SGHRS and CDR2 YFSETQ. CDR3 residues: CASSHGGLAGEETQYF. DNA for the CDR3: TGCGCCAGCAGTCACGGGGGTCTAGCGGGAGAAGAGACCCAGTACTTC.

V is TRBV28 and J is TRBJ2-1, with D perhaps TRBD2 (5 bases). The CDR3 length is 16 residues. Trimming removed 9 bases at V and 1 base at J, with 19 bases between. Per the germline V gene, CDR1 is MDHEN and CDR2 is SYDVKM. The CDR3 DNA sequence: TGTGCCAGGGGCGCCCTAGGAGCGGAGTCCTACAATGAGCAGTTCTTC. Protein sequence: CARGALGAESYNEQFF.

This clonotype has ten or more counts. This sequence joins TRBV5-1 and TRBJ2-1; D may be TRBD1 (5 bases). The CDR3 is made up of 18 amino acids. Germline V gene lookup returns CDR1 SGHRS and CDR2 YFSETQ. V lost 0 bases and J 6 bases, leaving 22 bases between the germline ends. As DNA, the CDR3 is TGCGCCAGCAGCTTGGACCCTAACAGAGACAGCTTTTCCAATGAGCAGTTCTTC. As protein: CASSLDPNRDSFSNEQFF.

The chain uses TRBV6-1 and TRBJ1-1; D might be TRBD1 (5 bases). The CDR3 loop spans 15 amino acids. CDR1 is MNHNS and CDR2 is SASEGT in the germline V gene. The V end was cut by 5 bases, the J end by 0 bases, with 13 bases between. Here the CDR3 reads CASSMGPGMNTEAFF. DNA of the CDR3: TGTGCCAGCAGTATGGGGCCAGGGATGAACACTGAAGCTTTCTTT.

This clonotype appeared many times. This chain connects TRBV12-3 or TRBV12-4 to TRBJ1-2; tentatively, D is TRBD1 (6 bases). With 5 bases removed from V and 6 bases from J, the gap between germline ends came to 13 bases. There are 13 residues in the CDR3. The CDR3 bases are TGTGCCAGCAGTCCCATCTCAGGGGATGGCTACACCTTC. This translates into CASSPISGDGYTF.

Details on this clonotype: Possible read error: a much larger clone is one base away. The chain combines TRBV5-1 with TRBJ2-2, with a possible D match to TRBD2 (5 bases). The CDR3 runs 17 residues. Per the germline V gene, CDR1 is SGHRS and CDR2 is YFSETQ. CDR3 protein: CPSSLAGPSGNTGELFF. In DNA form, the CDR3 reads TGCCCCAGCAGCTTGGCCGGGCCGAGCGGTAACACCGGGGAGCTGTTTTTT. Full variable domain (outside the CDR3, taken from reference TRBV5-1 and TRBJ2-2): KAGVTQTPRYLIKTRGQQVTLSCSPISGHRSVSWYQQTPGQGLQFLFEYFSETQRNKGNFPGRFSGRQFSNSRSEMNVSTLELGDSALYLCPSSLAGPSGNTGELFFGEGSRLTVL.

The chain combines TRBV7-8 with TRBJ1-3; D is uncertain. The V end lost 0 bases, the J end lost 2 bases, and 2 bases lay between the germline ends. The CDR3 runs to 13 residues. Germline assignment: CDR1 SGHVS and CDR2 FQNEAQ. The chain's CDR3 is CASSLAAGNTIYF. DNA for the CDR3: TGTGCCAGCAGCTTAGCTGCTGGAAACACCATATATTTT.

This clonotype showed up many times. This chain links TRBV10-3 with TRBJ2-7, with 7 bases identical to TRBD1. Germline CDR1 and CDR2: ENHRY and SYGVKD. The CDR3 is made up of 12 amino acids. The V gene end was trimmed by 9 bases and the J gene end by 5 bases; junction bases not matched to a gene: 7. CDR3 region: CAISQGLDEQYF. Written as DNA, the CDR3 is TGTGCCATTTCACAGGGGCTTGACGAGCAGTACTTC.

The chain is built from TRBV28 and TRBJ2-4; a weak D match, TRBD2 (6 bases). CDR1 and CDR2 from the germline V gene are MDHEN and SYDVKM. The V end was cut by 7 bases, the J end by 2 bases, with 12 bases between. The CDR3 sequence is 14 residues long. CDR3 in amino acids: CASIGGRPKNIQYF. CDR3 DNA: TGTGCCAGCATCGGGGGACGTCCCAAAAACATTCAGTACTTC.

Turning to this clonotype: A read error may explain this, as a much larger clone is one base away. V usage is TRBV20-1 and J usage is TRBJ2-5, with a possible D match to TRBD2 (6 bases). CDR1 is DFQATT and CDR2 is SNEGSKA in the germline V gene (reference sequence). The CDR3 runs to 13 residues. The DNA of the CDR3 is TGCACTGCTAGGGCTAGCGCTCAAGAGACCCAGTACTTC. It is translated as CTARASAQETQYF.

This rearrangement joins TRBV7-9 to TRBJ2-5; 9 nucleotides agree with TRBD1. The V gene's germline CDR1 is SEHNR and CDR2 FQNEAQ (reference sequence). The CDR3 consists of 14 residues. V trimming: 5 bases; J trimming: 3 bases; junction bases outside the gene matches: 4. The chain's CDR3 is CASSPRTGEETQYF. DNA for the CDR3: TGTGCCAGCAGCCCAAGGACAGGGGAAGAGACCCAGTACTTC.

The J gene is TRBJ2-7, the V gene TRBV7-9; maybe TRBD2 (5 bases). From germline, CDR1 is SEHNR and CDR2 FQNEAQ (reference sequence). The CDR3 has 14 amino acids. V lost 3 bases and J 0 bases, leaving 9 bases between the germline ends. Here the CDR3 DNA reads TGTGCCAGCAGCTTTGGACTGGGCTCCTACGAGCAGTACTTC. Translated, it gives CASSFGLGSYEQYF.

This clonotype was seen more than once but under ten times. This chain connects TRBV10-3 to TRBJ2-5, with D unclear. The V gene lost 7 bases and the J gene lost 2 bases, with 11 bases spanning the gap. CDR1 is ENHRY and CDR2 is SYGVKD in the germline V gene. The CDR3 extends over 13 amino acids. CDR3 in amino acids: CAINEGPQETQYF. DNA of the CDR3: TGTGCCATCAATGAAGGGCCGCAAGAGACCCAGTACTTC.

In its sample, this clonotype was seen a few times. The CDR3 loop is CASREIGNTEAFF. As DNA, the CDR3 is TGTGCCAGCAGGGAGATTGGGAATACTGAAGCTTTCTTT. The chain links TRBV7-9 to TRBJ1-1; D gene unclear. Trimming stripped 6 bases from V and 5 bases from J, with 13 bases between. There are 13 residues in the CDR3. CDR1 and CDR2 (germline): SEHNR, FQNEAQ (reference sequence). Full variable domain (rest looked up from reference TRBV7-9 and TRBJ1-1): DTGVSQNPRHKITKRGQNVTFRCDPISEHNRLYWYRQTLGQGPEFLTYFQNEAQLEKSRLLSDRFSAERPKGSFSTLEIQRTEQGDSAMYLCASREIGNTEAFFGQGTRLTVV.